Sequencing of this TCR beta chain was carried out in a study of OX40 agonist ivuxolimab in advanced cancers. Across the study: Among those enrolled, mean age was 60 years (range roughly 20 to 85) and less than 90% were male. It was permissible to have had prior anti-PD-1, anti-PD-L1 or anti-CTLA-4 therapy, and over 35% had some. Regarding the study as a whole: In general, CD8+ T cells held more expanded clones than CD4+ did, on average. CD4+ and CD8+ T cells in blood underwent clonal expansion by week 6 at 0.1 to 3.0 mg/kg.

Data came from immunoSEQ multiplex PCR; TCRdb stores just in-frame clones and leaves some out. There are 55,000 to 65,000 clones in the sample; around 84% occur only once, and 4% lies in the top ten. As concerns this clone: The antigen remains undetermined.

Germline trimming cut 6 bases from V and 4 bases from J; bases unmatched to any gene: 5. Germline V gene lookup returns CDR1 SEHNR and CDR2 FQNEAQ (reference sequence). The CDR3 loop spans 14 amino acids. The chain couples TRBV7-9 to TRBJ2-2; the match to TRBD2 covers 7 bases. The sample was CD4+ or CD8+ T cells sorted from blood, taken in a trial of the OX40 agonist ivuxolimab. The sequence was obtained from an adult with an advanced solid tumor such as melanoma, head and neck, liver or kidney cancer. CDR3 protein: CASRASGTTGELFF. The DNA of the CDR3 is TGTGCCAGCAGAGCTAGCGGTACCACCGGGGAGCTGTTTTTT.